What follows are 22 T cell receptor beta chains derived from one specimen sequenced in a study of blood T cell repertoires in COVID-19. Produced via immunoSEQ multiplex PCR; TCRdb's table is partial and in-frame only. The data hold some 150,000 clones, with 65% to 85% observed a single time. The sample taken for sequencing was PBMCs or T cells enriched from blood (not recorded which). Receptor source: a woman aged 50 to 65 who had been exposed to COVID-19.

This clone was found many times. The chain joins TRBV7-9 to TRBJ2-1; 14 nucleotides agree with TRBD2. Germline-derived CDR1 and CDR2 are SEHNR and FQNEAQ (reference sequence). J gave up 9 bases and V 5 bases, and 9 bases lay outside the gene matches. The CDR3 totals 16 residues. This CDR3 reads CASSPPGLAGEGEQFF. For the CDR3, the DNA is TGTGCCAGCAGCCCCCCGGGACTAGCGGGAGAGGGTGAGCAGTTCTTC.

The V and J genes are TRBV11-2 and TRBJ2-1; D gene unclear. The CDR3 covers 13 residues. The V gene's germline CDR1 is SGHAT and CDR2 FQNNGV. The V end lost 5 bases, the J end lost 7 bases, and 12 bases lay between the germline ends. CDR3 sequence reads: CASSPRRRNEQFF. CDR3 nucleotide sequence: TGTGCCAGCAGCCCAAGACGGAGAAATGAGCAGTTCTTC.

In nucleotides, the CDR3 is TGTGCCTGGAGCCCAGGTGGTGGCACAACTCAACCCCTCCACTTT. Residues: CAWSPGGGTTQPLHF. This rearrangement joins TRBV30 to TRBJ1-6; no definite D call. This CDR3 has 15 residues. With 3 bases removed from V and 12 bases from J, the gap between germline ends came to 21 bases. The germline CDR1 and CDR2 sequences are GTSNPN and SVGIG (reference sequence).

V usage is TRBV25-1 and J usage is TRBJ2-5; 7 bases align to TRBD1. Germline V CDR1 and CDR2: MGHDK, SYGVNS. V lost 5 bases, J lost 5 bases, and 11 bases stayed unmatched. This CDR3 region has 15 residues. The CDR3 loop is CASSRVKGAWETQYF. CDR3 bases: TGTGCCAGCAGTAGGGTGAAGGGGGCATGGGAGACCCAGTACTTC.

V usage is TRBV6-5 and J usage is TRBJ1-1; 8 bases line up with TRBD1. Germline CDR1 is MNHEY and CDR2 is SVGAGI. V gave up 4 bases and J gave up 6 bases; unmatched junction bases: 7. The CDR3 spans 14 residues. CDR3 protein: CASSFVTGESEAFF. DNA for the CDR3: TGTGCCAGCAGTTTCGTGACAGGGGAGTCTGAAGCTTTCTTT.

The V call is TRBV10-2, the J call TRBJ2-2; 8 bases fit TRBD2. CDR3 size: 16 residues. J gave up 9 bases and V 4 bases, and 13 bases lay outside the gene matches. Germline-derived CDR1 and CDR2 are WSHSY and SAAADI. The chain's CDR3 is CASSVKSGGSRRELFF. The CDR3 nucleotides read TGCGCCAGCAGTGTGAAAAGCGGGGGCTCCAGGCGGGAGCTGTTTTTT.

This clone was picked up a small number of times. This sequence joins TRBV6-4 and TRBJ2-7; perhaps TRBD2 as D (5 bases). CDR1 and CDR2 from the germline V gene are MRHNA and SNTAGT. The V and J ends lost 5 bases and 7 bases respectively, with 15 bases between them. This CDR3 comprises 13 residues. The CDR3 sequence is CASSTGDMGEQYF. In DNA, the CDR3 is TGTGCCAGCAGTACCGGGGATATGGGAGAGCAGTACTTC.

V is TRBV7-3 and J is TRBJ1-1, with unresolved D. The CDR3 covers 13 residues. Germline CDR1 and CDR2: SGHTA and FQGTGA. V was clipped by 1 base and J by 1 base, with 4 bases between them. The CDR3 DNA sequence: TGTGCCAGCAGCTTAAGGAGGAACACTGAAGCTTTCTTT. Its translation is CASSLRRNTEAFF.

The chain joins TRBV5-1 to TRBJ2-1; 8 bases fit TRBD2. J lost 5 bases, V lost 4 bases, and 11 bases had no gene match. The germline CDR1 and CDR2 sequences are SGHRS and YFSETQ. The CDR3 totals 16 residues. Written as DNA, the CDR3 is TGCGCCAGCAGCCCACCGCGGGGGGCCCGCCACAATGAGCAGTTCTTC. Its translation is CASSPPRGARHNEQFF.

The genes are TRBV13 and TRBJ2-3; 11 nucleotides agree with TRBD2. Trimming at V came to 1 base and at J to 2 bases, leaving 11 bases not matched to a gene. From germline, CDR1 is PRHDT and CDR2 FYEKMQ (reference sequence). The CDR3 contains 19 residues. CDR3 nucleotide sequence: TGTGCCAGCAGCTTAGACCGCTTAGCGGGGGGGAACAACACAGATACGCAGTATTTT. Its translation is CASSLDRLAGGNNTDTQYF.

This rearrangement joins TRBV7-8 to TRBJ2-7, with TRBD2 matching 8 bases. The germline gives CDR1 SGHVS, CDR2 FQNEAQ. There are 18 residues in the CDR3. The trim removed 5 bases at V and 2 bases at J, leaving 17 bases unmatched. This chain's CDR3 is CASSPISPGAGVPYEQYF. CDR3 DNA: TGTGCCAGCAGCCCCATTAGCCCGGGAGCGGGGGTCCCCTACGAGCAGTACTTC.

CDR3 sequence (DNA): TGTGCCAGCAGTGAAGCGGCAGGGATGGATGAGCAGTTCTTC. Its protein is CASSEAAGMDEQFF. The rearrangement links TRBV6-1 to TRBJ2-1; weak D call: TRBD1 (5 bases). CDR1 and CDR2 (germline): MNHNS, SASEGT. CDR3 length: 14 residues. V lost 0 bases to trimming and J lost 8 bases, with 11 bases between them.

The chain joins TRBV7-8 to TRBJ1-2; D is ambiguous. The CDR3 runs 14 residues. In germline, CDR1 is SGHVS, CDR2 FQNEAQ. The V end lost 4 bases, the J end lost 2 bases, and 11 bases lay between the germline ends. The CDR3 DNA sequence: TGTGCCAGCAGCTATGGGCAGACAAACTATGGCTACACCTTC. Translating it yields CASSYGQTNYGYTF. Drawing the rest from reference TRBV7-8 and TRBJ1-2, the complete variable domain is GAGVSQSPRYKVAKRGQDVALRCDPISGHVSLFWYQQALGQGPEFLTYFQNEAQLDKSGLPSDRFFAERPEGSVSTLKIQRTQQEDSAVYLCASSYGQTNYGYTFGSGTRLTVV.

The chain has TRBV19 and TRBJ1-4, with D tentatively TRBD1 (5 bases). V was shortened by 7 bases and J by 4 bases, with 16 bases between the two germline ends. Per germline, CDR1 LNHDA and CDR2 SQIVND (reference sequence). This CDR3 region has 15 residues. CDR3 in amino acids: CASTATGRHNEKLFF. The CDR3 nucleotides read TGTGCCAGTACGGCCACAGGACGGCATAATGAAAAACTGTTTTTT.

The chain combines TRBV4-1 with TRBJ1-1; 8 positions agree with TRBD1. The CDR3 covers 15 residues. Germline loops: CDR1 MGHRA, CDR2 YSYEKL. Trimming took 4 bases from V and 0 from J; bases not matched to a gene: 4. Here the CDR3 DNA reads TGCGCCAGCAGCCCACAGGGGGGAGTGAACACTGAAGCTTTCTTT. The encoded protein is CASSPQGGVNTEAFF.

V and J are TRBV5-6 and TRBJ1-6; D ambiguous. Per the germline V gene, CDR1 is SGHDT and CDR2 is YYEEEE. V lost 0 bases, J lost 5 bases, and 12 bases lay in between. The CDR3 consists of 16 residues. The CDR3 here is CASSLGRRWNNSPLHF. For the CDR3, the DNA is TGTGCCAGCAGCTTGGGCAGGCGCTGGAATAATTCACCCCTCCACTTT.

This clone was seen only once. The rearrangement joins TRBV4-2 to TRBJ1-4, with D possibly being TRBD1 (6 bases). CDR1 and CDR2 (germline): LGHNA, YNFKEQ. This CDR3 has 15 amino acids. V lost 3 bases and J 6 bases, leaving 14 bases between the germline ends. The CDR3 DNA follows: TGTGCCAGCAGCCAGGGGAACAGGGATCATGAAAAACTGTTTTTT. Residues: CASSQGNRDHEKLFF.

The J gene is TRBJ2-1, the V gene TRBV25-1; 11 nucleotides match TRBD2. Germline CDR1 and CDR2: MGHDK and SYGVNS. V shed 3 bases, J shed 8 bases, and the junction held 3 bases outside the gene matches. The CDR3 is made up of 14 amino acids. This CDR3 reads CASSEAGLADEQFF. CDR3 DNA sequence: TGTGCCAGCAGTGAGGCGGGACTAGCGGATGAGCAGTTCTTC.

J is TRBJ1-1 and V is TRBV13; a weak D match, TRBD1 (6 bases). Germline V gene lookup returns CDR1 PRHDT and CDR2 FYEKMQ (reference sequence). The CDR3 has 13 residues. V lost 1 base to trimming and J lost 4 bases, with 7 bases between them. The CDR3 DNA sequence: TGTGCCAGCAGCTTAGCGGACAGCACTGAAGCTTTCTTT. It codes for CASSLADSTEAFF.

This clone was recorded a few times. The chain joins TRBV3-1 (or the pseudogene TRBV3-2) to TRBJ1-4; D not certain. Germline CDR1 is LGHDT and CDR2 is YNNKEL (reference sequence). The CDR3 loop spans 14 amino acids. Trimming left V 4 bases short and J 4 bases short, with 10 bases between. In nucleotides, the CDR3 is TGTGCCAGCAGCCTCTCCAGCGGTAATGAAAAACTGTTTTTT. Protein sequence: CASSLSSGNEKLFF.

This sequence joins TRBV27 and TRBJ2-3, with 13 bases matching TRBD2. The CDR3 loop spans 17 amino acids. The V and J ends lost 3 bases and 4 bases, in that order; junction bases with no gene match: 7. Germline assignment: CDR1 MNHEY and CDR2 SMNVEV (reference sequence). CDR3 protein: CASSLIRTSGSSDTQYF. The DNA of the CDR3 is TGTGCCAGCAGTTTGATCCGGACTAGCGGGAGCTCAGATACGCAGTATTTT.

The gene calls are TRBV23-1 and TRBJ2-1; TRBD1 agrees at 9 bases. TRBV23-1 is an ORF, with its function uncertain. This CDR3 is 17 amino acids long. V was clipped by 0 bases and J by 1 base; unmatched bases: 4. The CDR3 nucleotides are TGCGCCAGCAGTCAATCCGTGACAGGGGGATCCTACAATGAGCAGTTCTTC. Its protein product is CASSQSVTGGSYNEQFF.